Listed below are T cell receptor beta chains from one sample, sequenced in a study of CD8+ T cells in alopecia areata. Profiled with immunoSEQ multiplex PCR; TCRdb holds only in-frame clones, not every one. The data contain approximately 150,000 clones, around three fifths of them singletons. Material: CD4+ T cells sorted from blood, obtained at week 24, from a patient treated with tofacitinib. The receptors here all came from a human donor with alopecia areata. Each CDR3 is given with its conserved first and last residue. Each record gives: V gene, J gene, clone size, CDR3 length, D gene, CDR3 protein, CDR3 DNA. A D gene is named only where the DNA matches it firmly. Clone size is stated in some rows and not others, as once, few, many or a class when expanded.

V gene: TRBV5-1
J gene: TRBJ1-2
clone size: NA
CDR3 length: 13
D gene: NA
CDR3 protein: CASSLGVTYGYTF
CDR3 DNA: TGCGCCAGCAGCTTGGGCGTTACCTATGGCTACACCTTC

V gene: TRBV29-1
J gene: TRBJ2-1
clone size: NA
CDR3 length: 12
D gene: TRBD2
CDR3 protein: CSVRTSGGEQFF
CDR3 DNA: TGCAGCGTTCGGACTAGCGGGGGTGAGCAGTTCTTC

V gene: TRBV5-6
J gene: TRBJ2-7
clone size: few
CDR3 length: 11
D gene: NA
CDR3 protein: CASSFSQEQYF
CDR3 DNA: TGTGCCAGCAGCTTCAGTCAAGAGCAGTACTTC

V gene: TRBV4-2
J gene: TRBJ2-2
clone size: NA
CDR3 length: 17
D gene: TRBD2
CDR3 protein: CASSQDQSGGRTGELFF
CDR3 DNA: TGTGCCAGCAGCCAAGACCAGAGCGGGGGGCGGACCGGGGAGCTGTTTTTT

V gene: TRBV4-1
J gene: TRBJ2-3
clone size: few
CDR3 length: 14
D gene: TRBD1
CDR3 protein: CASSLRDRDDTQYF
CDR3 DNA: TGCGCCAGCAGCCTCCGGGACAGGGATGATACGCAGTATTTT

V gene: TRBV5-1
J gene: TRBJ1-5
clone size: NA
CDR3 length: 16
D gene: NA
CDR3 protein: CASSLAGAGGNQPQHF
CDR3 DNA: TGCGCCAGCAGCTTGGCCGGTGCGGGCGGCAATCAGCCCCAGCATTTT

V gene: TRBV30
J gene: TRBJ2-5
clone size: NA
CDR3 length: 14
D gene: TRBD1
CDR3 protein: CAWDRQGAQETQYF
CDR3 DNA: TGTGCCTGGGACCGACAGGGGGCCCAAGAGACCCAGTACTTC

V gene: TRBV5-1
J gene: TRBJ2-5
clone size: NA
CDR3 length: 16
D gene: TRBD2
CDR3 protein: CASSWTQTSVKEAQYF
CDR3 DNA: TGCGCCAGCAGCTGGACACAGACTAGCGTCAAGGAGGCCCAGTACTTC

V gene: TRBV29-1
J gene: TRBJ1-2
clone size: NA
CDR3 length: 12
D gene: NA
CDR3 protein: CSVESRTYGYTF
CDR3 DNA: TGCAGCGTTGAATCCCGGACGTATGGCTACACCTTC

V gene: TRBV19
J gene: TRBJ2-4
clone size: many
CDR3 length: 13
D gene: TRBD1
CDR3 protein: CASSIRQGNIQYF
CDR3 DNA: TGTGCCAGTAGTATCCGACAGGGAAACATTCAGTACTTC

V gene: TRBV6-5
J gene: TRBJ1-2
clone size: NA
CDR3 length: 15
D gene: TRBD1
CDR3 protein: CASSYSMTGTYGYTF
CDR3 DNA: TGTGCCAGCAGTTACTCGATGACAGGGACCTATGGCTACACCTTC

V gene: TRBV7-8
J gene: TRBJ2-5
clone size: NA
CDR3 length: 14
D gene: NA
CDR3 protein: CASSPGAVWETQYF
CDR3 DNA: TGTGCCAGCAGCCCCGGAGCCGTGTGGGAGACCCAGTACTTC

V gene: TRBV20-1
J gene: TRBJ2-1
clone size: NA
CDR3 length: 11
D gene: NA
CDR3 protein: CSSSRRDEQFF
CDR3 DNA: TGCAGTTCCTCGAGAAGGGATGAGCAGTTCTTC

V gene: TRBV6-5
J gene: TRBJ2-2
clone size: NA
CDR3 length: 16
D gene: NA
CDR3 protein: CASSYSTRGNTGELFF
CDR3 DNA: TGTGCCAGCAGTTACTCCACCAGGGGTAACACCGGGGAGCTGTTTTTT

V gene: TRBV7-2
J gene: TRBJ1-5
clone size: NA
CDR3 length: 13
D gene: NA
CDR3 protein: CASSFSRGEPQHF
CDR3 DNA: TGTGCCAGCAGCTTCTCCCGAGGGGAGCCCCAGCATTTT

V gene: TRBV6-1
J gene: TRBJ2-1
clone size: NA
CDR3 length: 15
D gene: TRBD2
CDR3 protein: CASSEGWTSLFRQFF
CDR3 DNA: TGTGCCAGCAGTGAAGGTTGGACTAGCCTATTTAGGCAGTTCTTC